This T cell receptor (beta chain) was obtained from a study of cytomegalovirus exposure and HLA in healthy donors. The PCR made use of 60 Vbeta and 13 Jbeta primers. Clones were read by immunoSEQ multiplex PCR, and TCRdb kept only the in-frame ones, dropping some. The table shows some 140,000 clones, with around 75% occurring only once. The TCR originated in a female donor in good health and CMV-seronegative. Material for sequencing was PBMCs.

The CDR3 loop reads CASSFSGGAKRDTQYF. CDR3 nucleotide sequence: TGTGCCAGCAGCTTCTCAGGGGGCGCAAAACGAGATACGCAGTATTTT. J is TRBJ2-3 and V is TRBV7-2, with 8 bases lining up with TRBD1. Losses at the gene ends were 3 bases for V and 5 bases for J; bases not matched to a gene: 10. CDR3 length: 16 amino acids. Germline values: CDR1 SGHTA, CDR2 FQGNSA.